Listed here is a single T cell receptor (beta chain). Every patient was untreated before thyroid surgery. CDR3 length: 13 residues. Trimming cost V 7 bases and J 7 bases, with 11 bases left between them. Per the germline V gene, CDR1 is MNHNS and CDR2 is SASEGT. MiXCR re-clonotyped the PCR reads for TCRdb. There are 39,000 or so clones in the sample; 15% to 20% occur only once, and around 17% lies in the top ten. The data originate from a study of metastatic and nonmetastatic thyroid tumors. Background on the study: Across peripheral blood and tumor or nodule tissue samples taken from malignant and benign thyroid patients, the repertoires were compared with one another.

Sequenced input: blood. This chain connects TRBV6-1 to TRBJ2-6; no definite D call. This TCR derives from a female donor with papillary thyroid cancer or a benign thyroid nodule (not recorded which). Some clones in this sample may be carry-over from other donors' samples. CDR3: CASIGFGANVLTF. CDR3 DNA: TGTGCCAGCATTGGCTTTGGTGCCAACGTCCTGACTTTC.